These 2 T cell receptor beta chains originate from one sample sequenced in a study of blood T cell repertoires in COVID-19. TCRdb's copy holds only in-frame clones and misses some; the assay was immunoSEQ multiplex PCR. The repertoire has about 180,000 clones, roughly 87% of them found once; the top ten carry roughly 1.2%. Sequenced material: PBMCs or T cells enriched from blood (not recorded which). These receptors all come from a human donor with acute COVID-19. The donor label of this sample is uncertain.

The CDR3 DNA reads as TGTGCCAGCAGTCTAGGGGGCCCCTATAATTCACCCCTCCACTTT. It codes for CASSLGGPYNSPLHF. The chain carries TRBV27 and TRBJ1-6; 7 nucleotides match TRBD1. The CDR3 contains 15 residues. The V gene end was trimmed by 5 bases and the J gene end by 2 bases; junction bases not matched to a gene: 3. Germline V gives CDR1 MNHEY, CDR2 SMNVEV (reference sequence).

The chain couples TRBV5-1 to TRBJ2-2; D may be TRBD1 (6 bases). The CDR3 runs to 15 residues. V lost 5 bases, J lost 3 bases, and 14 bases lay in between. Germline CDR1 and CDR2: SGHRS and YFSETQ. CDR3 protein: CASRPGVSYTGELFF. The CDR3 DNA follows: TGCGCCAGCAGGCCAGGGGTCAGTTACACCGGGGAGCTGTTTTTT.